This TCR beta chain was found in a study of shared clonotypes between healthy human individuals. The length of the CDR3 is 16 residues. J lost 3 bases, V lost 4 bases, and 11 bases had no gene match. Looked up from germline, CDR1 is MGHDK and CDR2 is SYGVNS. Profiled with immunoSEQ multiplex PCR; TCRdb holds only in-frame clones, not every one. In the table there are over a million clones, roughly 80% of which are singletons. The study drew its donors from healthy HIV-negative adults without recent acute infections or vaccinations. The sample taken for sequencing was memory CD4+ T cells sorted from blood. Subset described: CD45RA-negative fraction. The chain is built from TRBV25-1 and TRBJ1-2; 7 bases are shared with TRBD1. This TCR came from a man aged 18 to 29 in good health. The CDR3 protein is CASSGLGGQRDYGYTF. CDR3 sequence (DNA): TGTGCCAGCAGTGGGCTGGGGGGACAGAGAGACTATGGCTACACCTTC.